The sequence of this TCR beta chain was determined in a study of T cells in Graves' hyperthyroidism and ophthalmopathy. A few counts support this clonotype. Its matching antigen is unknown. Study results and caveats: Most thyroid clonotypes with frequency above 0.001 were detected in blood.

Regions amplified from RNA transcripts were the TCR beta CDR3 regions. An initial round of RT-PCR targeting the TCR CDR3 relied on the HTBI primer set. Using its own MiXCR run on the multiplex PCR reads, TCRdb lists one record per CDR3 protein. The data contain around 350,000 distinct CDR3 sequences, over 15% of them singletons. The sequence derives from a woman under 30 with Graves' hyperthyroidism. The specimen sequenced was blood.

The CDR3 coding sequence is TGCAGCGTTCGTCAGGGGGGAAACACTGAAGCTTTCTTT. As protein: CSVRQGGNTEAFF. This chain joins TRBV29-1 and TRBJ1-1, with 7 bases that match TRBD1. CDR1 and CDR2 from the germline V gene are SQVTM and ANQGSEA. The CDR3 sequence is 13 residues long. The trim removed 5 bases at V and 2 bases at J, leaving 5 bases unmatched.